What follows is one T cell receptor beta chain and its context. The antigen is not known. Trimming pared 5 bases from V and 0 bases from J, leaving 11 bases between. Germline-derived CDR1 and CDR2 are MNHEY and SMNVEV (reference sequence). The CDR3 runs 15 residues. Treatment for every participant with HIV took place in the United States. This sample was taken from a study of long-term antiretroviral therapy in people with HIV. Study details: The earliest samples came from an era when ART typically awaited falling CD4 counts.

Study results and caveats: An increase in diversity followed ART, yet levels stayed below transplant donor controls. Clones that expanded before ART (that is, prior to treatment) dominated the repertoire at all time points.

At survey level, the immunoSEQ assay was run in its v3.0 version. The repertoire was sequenced with immunoSEQ multiplex PCR; TCRdb's copy has only in-frame clones and lacks some. The sample yields about 27,000 clones, roughly 85% seen once. Material: unsorted PBMCs, obtained 0.8 years before starting antiretroviral therapy. The sequence came from a young man with HIV. The V and J genes are TRBV27 and TRBJ1-3; the D gene is possibly TRBD1 (6 bases). Written as DNA, the CDR3 is TGTGCCAGCAGTGATACAGGGAACTCTGGAAACACCATATATTTT. Protein: CASSDTGNSGNTIYF.